Presented here are 22 T cell receptor beta chains from one specimen sequenced in a study of CD8 T cells in Susac syndrome. RNA totalling about 0.45 to 1 ug underwent reverse transcription with random hexamers. TCRdb reanalysed the immunoSEQ multiplex PCR reads using MiXCR and keeps one entry per CDR3 protein. This sample has 90,000 to 150,000 distinct CDR3 sequences, with around nine tenths found just once. Sequencing input: CD4+ T cells from PBMCs. The receptors were sampled from a human donor in good health.

This chain connects TRBV21-1 to TRBJ2-7; no check of the table's D call, TRBD1, against the DNA was made. TRBV21-1 constitutes a pseudogene. This CDR3 spans 17 amino acids. Here the CDR3 reads CASSLPGHLNLGDEQYF. For the CDR3, the DNA is TGTGCCAGCAGTCTTCCGGGACACTTAAACTTAGGGGACGAGCAGTACTTC.

A single count supports this clonotype. The rearrangement links TRBV5-1 to TRBJ1-1; D is undetermined. In germline, CDR1 is SGHRS, CDR2 YFSETQ. CDR3 size: 14 residues. V dropped 0 bases and J dropped 1 base, with 7 bases sitting between them. The CDR3 DNA follows: TGCGCCAGCAGCTTGGCCTCGGGGAACACTGAAGCTTTCTTT. As protein: CASSLASGNTEAFF.

The gene calls are TRBV20-1 and TRBJ2-7; D gene uncertain. This CDR3 has 12 residues. V was clipped by 6 bases and J by 3 bases, with 12 bases between them. Germline V gives CDR1 DFQATT, CDR2 SNEGSKA (reference sequence). The CDR3 coding sequence is TGCAGTGCCGCCCTTCTTAGCTACGAGCAGTACTTC. This sequence encodes CSAALLSYEQYF.

V gene TRBV5-4 combines with J gene TRBJ2-1, with TRBD2 matching over 8 bases. The CDR3 loop spans 14 amino acids. With 2 bases clipped from V and 8 bases from J, the junction kept 6 bases outside the gene matches. Germline V gene sequence: CDR1 SGHNT, CDR2 YYREEE (reference sequence). CDR3 loop: CASSLPAGGDEQFF. The CDR3 DNA follows: TGTGCCAGCAGCTTACCCGCGGGGGGTGATGAGCAGTTCTTC.

The chain carries TRBV11-2 and TRBJ2-1; D may be TRBD1 (6 bases). The V gene lost 2 bases and the J gene lost 10 bases, with 15 bases spanning the gap. CDR1 and CDR2 from the germline V gene are SGHAT and FQNNGV. The CDR3 loop spans 14 amino acids. DNA for the CDR3: TGTGCCAGCAGCTTATTGGCAGGGGTAGGGGAGCAGTTCTTC. This codes for CASSLLAGVGEQFF.

The chain combines TRBV30 with TRBJ2-7; D is ambiguous. The CDR3 has 12 residues. V was cut by 4 bases and J by 3 bases, with 10 bases left in between. CDR1 is GTSNPN and CDR2 is SVGIG in the germline V gene (reference sequence). CDR3 residues: CAWNQQGYEQYF. The CDR3 DNA follows: TGTGCCTGGAACCAACAAGGCTACGAGCAGTACTTC.

The chain combines TRBV6-5 with TRBJ2-1; tentatively, D is TRBD1 or TRBD2 (6 bases each). CDR3 length equals 16 residues. V was clipped by 5 bases and J by 0 bases, with 14 bases between them. Germline CDR1 is MNHEY and CDR2 is SVGAGI. CDR3 residues: CASSNRGLSSYNEQFF. The CDR3, as DNA: TGTGCCAGCAGTAACCGGGGGCTGAGCTCCTACAATGAGCAGTTCTTC.

The rearrangement links TRBV7-9 to TRBJ2-1; D tentatively fits TRBD1 or TRBD2 (6 bases each). The CDR3 is 14 residues long. Germline V gene lookup returns CDR1 SEHNR and CDR2 FQNEAQ (reference sequence). V was clipped by 9 bases and J by 4 bases, with 16 bases between them. CDR3 sequence: CASKGGSGYNEQFF. CDR3 bases: TGTGCCAGTAAGGGGGGAAGCGGATACAATGAGCAGTTCTTC.

The chain employs TRBV12-3 or TRBV12-4 and TRBJ1-1; 7 bases align to TRBD1. This CDR3 region has 14 residues. V shed 3 bases and J 4 bases; nucleotides not matched to a gene: 5. CDR3 amino acids: CASSFQGDGTEAFF. The CDR3 bases are TGTGCCAGCAGTTTCCAGGGGGATGGCACTGAAGCTTTCTTT.

The V gene is TRBV21-1, the J gene TRBJ2-2; the listed D gene, TRBD1, was not tested against the DNA. TRBV21-1 is tagged as a pseudogene. This CDR3 has 20 residues. The CDR3 DNA reads TGTGCCAGCAGCAACCGGGACAGGGGGCTATTGAGCGCATACACCGGGGAGCTGTTTTTT. Protein sequence: CASSNRDRGLLSAYTGELFF.

The rearrangement links TRBV11-2 to TRBJ2-1; D gene ambiguous. Trimming removed 3 bases from V and 12 bases from J, with 9 bases in between. The CDR3 is made up of 11 amino acids. Germline V gene lookup returns CDR1 SGHAT and CDR2 FQNNGV. The CDR3 spells CASSLESGQFF. CDR3 coding DNA: TGTGCCAGCAGCTTGGAGTCCGGGCAGTTCTTC.

The chain recombines TRBV10-2 with TRBJ2-3; 9 positions agree with TRBD2. Trimming took 2 bases from V and 2 from J; bases not matched to a gene: 5. Germline loops: CDR1 WSHSY, CDR2 SAAADI. This CDR3 spans 16 amino acids. CDR3 sequence reads: CASSEITSGYTDTQYF. In nucleotides, the CDR3 is TGCGCCAGCAGTGAGATTACTAGCGGGTACACAGATACGCAGTATTTT.

The chain couples TRBV7-9 to TRBJ2-1; 10 bases fit TRBD2. V shed 4 bases and J 4 bases; nucleotides not matched to a gene: 13. The CDR3 consists of 18 residues. Germline lookup yields CDR1 SEHNR and CDR2 FQNEAQ (reference sequence). The CDR3 DNA sequence: TGTGCCAGCAGCTCTACAATGACACCTAGCGGGAGTTACAATGAGCAGTTCTTC. This sequence encodes CASSSTMTPSGSYNEQFF. The whole variable domain, filled in from reference TRBV7-9 and TRBJ2-1, reads DTGVSQNPRHKITKRGQNVTFRCDPISEHNRLYWYRQTLGQGPEFLTYFQNEAQLEKSRLLSDRFSAERPKGSFSTLEIQRTEQGDSAMYLCASSSTMTPSGSYNEQFFGPGTRLTVL.

The chain is built from TRBV14 and TRBJ1-1, with D possibly TRBD1 on 6 matching bases. The germline CDR1 and CDR2 sequences are SGHDN and FVKESK. This CDR3 has 16 residues. V shed 1 base and J shed 1 base, with 13 bases lying between them. For the CDR3, the DNA is TGTGCCAGCAGCCAAGGGTCCTCGGACAGGAACACTGAAGCTTTCTTT. This gives the protein CASSQGSSDRNTEAFF. The full variable domain, completed using reference TRBV14 and TRBJ1-1, is EAGVTQFPSHSVIEKGQTVTLRCDPISGHDNLYWYRRVMGKEIKFLLHFVKESKQDESGMPNNRFLAERTGGTYSTLKVQPAELEDSGVYFCASSQGSSDRNTEAFFGQGTRLTVV.

The chain carries TRBV7-2 and TRBJ1-2; no clear D. The V and J ends lost 5 bases and 8 bases respectively, with 18 bases between them. The CDR3 totals 14 residues. Germline CDR1 SGHTA, CDR2 FQGNSA. The CDR3 sequence: CASSPDRLDGGYTF. CDR3 nucleotide sequence: TGTGCCAGCAGCCCGGATCGCTTGGACGGCGGCTACACCTTC. The full variable domain, in which reference TRBV7-2 and TRBJ1-2 provide the parts outside the CDR3, is GAGVSQSPSNKVTEKGKDVELRCDPISGHTALYWYRQSLGQGLEFLIYFQGNSAPDKSGLPSDRFSAERTGGSVSTLTIQRTQQEDSAVYLCASSPDRLDGGYTFGSGTRLTVV.

The rearrangement uses TRBV6-5 and TRBJ2-1; 11 positions agree with TRBD2. V was clipped by 9 bases and J by 2 bases; unmatched bases: 6. The CDR3 runs 15 residues. CDR1 and CDR2 from the germline V gene are MNHEY and SVGAGI. The CDR3 DNA follows: TGTGCCAGTACTAGCGGGAGTAGGGCCTACAATGAGCAGTTCTTC. This codes for CASTSGSRAYNEQFF.

The V and J genes are TRBV7-2 and TRBJ2-7; no clear D. CDR1 is SGHTA and CDR2 is FQGNSA in the germline V gene. The ends were cut back, 1 base at V and 2 bases at J, with 18 bases in the middle. The CDR3 consists of 17 residues. In DNA form, the CDR3 reads TGTGCCAGCAGCTTAGTTGCCGGGTCAGCACTTACCTACGAGCAGTACTTC. Residues: CASSLVAGSALTYEQYF. The full variable domain, its missing parts supplied by reference TRBV7-2 and TRBJ2-7, is GAGVSQSPSNKVTEKGKDVELRCDPISGHTALYWYRQSLGQGLEFLIYFQGNSAPDKSGLPSDRFSAERTGGSVSTLTIQRTQQEDSAVYLCASSLVAGSALTYEQYFGPGTRLTVT.

V gene TRBV20-1 combines with J gene TRBJ2-3; 11 nucleotides match TRBD2. V was clipped by 4 bases and J by 2 bases; unmatched bases: 5. CDR1 is DFQATT, CDR2 SNEGSKA, per germline (reference sequence). This CDR3 is 15 amino acids long. The CDR3 region is CSAKGLAEPTDTQYF. CDR3 in DNA: TGCAGTGCTAAGGGACTAGCGGAACCCACAGATACGCAGTATTTT.

The rearrangement joins TRBV6-5 to TRBJ2-3, with TRBD2 matching over 8 bases. Germline CDR1 is MNHEY and CDR2 is SVGAGI. This CDR3 has 14 amino acids. With V trimmed by 7 bases and J by 0 bases, 3 bases remained unmatched. This CDR3 is CASNQRGSTDTQYF. Here the CDR3 DNA reads TGTGCCAGCAACCAGCGGGGGAGCACAGATACGCAGTATTTT.

DNA of the CDR3: TGTGCCAGCAGCCACAGACAGAACACTGAAGCTTTCTTT. This translates into CASSHRQNTEAFF. The rearrangement uses TRBV3-1 and TRBJ1-1; no clear D. The CDR3 covers 13 residues. Germline CDR1 is LGHDT and CDR2 is YNNKEL (reference sequence). Trimming removed 3 bases from V and 1 base from J, with 6 bases in between.

The chain combines TRBV6-2 or TRBV6-3 with TRBJ2-2; D is uncertain. Looked up from germline, CDR1 is MNHEY and CDR2 is SVGEGT. The CDR3 is 12 amino acids. V dropped 5 bases and J dropped 6 bases, with 7 bases sitting between them. The CDR3 DNA reads TGTGCCAGCAGTCTGGTCCCCGGGGAGCTGTTTTTT. Translated: CASSLVPGELFF.

The chain links TRBV3-1 to TRBJ2-5; 9 nucleotides agree with TRBD2. The germline V gene encodes CDR1 LGHDT and CDR2 YNNKEL (reference sequence). This CDR3 has 17 amino acids. With V trimmed by 2 bases and J by 3 bases, 10 bases remained unmatched. The chain's CDR3 is CASSQRDLTSGKETQYF. CDR3 DNA: TGTGCCAGCAGCCAAAGGGATCTGACTAGCGGAAAAGAGACCCAGTACTTC.